This T cell receptor (beta chain) was found in a study of cytomegalovirus exposure and HLA in healthy donors. As to this clone: Antigen: not known.

The germline V gene encodes CDR1 LGHNA and CDR2 YSLEER. The V end was cut by 0 bases, the J end by 0 bases, with 17 bases between. CDR3 length equals 18 residues. Points from the study as a whole: Some segments of the V type, notably TRBV6-2 and TRBV6-3, were excluded as indistinguishable.

With 60 Vbeta and 13 Jbeta primers, the PCR was carried out. Sequencing was performed with immunoSEQ multiplex PCR; in TCRdb, only in-frame clones are kept and a portion is missing. The data contain approximately 150,000 clones, over 70% of them singletons. This chain uses TRBV4-3 with TRBJ2-5; D might be TRBD1 (6 bases). The clonotype was recovered from a man aged 25-40 years in good health and CMV-seropositive. The sample taken for sequencing was PBMCs. In DNA form, the CDR3 reads TGCGCCAGCAGCCAAGATAGGGTAAGGCACAGGGACCAAGAGACCCAGTACTTC. Protein sequence: CASSQDRVRHRDQETQYF.